This paragraph covers one TCR beta chain sequence. The V gene's germline CDR1 is SGHVS and CDR2 FQNEAQ. V lost 5 bases and J 1 base, leaving 20 bases between the germline ends. CDR3 length: 17 amino acids. The individuals who served as donors were healthy Caucasians living in Russia, aged roughly 6 to 100. This sample was taken from a study of blood T cells in healthy people across ages. Together with a sample-barcoded 5' primer, a J-beta primer mix was included in a second PCR lasting about 7 to 11 cycles. TCRdb called the 5' RACE reads again in MiXCR, with one record for every CDR3 protein. The table lists more than 1,000,000 distinct CDR3 sequences, approximately 26% of them singletons. This sample was also put to use in a study of T cells of mothers and their children.

The chain uses TRBV7-8 and TRBJ2-5, with D perhaps matching TRBD2 (6 bases). This sequence was found in a girl aged 2-10 years in good health. The sample consisted of blood. The CDR3 reads CASSRPRDLEGQETQYF. Here the CDR3 DNA reads TGTGCCAGCAGCCGCCCCCGGGACTTGGAGGGCCAAGAGACCCAGTACTTC.